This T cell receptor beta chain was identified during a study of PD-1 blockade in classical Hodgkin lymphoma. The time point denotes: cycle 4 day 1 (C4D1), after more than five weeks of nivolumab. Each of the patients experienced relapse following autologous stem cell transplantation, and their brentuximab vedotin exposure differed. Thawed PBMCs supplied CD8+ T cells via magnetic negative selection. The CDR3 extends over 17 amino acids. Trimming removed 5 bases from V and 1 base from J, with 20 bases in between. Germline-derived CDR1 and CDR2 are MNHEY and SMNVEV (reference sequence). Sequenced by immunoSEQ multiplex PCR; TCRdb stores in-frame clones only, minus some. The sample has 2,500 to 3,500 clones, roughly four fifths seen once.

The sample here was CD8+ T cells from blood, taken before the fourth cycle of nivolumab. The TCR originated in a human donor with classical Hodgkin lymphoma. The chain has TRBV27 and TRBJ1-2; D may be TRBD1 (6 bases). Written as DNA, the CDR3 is TGTGCCAGCAGTCTTCGAGGAGGGGGGGGGAGTAACTATGGCTACACCTTC. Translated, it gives CASSLRGGGGSNYGYTF.